A selection of T cell receptor beta chains follows, all from one sample in a study of early T cells in non-severe SARS-CoV-2 infection. Using its own MiXCR run on the 5' RACE reads, TCRdb lists one record per CDR3 protein. The repertoire holds tens of thousands of distinct CDR3 sequences, with 12% as singletons. Material for sequencing was whole blood. Every receptor here comes from an adult who was a healthcare worker with PCR-confirmed SARS-CoV-2 infection or an uninfected control (not recorded which). CDR3s include the opening cysteine and the closing phenylalanine or tryptophan. Each record gives: D gene, V gene, CDR3 protein. The D gene is left open where the match is weak.

>-|TRBV5-6
CASSQETQYF
>-|TRBV20-1
CSAAGTVLYEQYF
>-|TRBV7-9
CASSPPGYEQFF
>TRBD2|TRBV4-2
CASSLVARTSGRGTGELFF
>-|TRBV28
CASSSRTETQYF
>TRBD2|TRBV7-8
CASSLPPGLHSRDTQYF
>-|TRBV20-1
CSATPGPAIIGSPLHF
>-|TRBV7-9
CASSLGEEWQETQYF
>-|TRBV12-3/TRBV12-4
CASSSFDRNYGYTF
>-|TRBV29-1
CSVGKGSGANVLTF
>TRBD2|TRBV7-8
CASSFGLAGGPLNEQFF
>TRBD1|TRBV13
CASRRGGRSEAFF
>-|TRBV9
CASSVNSNSYNEQFF
>-|TRBV11-2
CASSLGGMETQYF
>-|TRBV7-2
CASSLVGMPPGDTQYF
>TRBD1|TRBV11-2
CASSLIQGNGELFF
>TRBD2|TRBV7-8
CASSLVSGIPTGELFF
>TRBD2|TRBV5-1
CASTSPGLAGLGEPHEQFF
>-|TRBV3-1
CASSRTAYEQYF
>-|TRBV5-5
CASTSDRTDNSPLHF
>-|TRBV2
CASRAGTHPYEQYF
>-|TRBV6-2/TRBV6-3
CASSWESNTDTQYF
>-|TRBV10-3
CAISVLRTAADEQYF
>-|TRBV29-1
CSVRNYNEQFF
>TRBD2|TRBV24-1
CATSQTSGDYNEQFF
>-|TRBV6-2/TRBV6-3
CASSYSASERFF
>-|TRBV9
CASSVGGDEQFF
>-|TRBV9
CASSVVGGPHNEQFF
>TRBD2|TRBV7-3
CASSSRGGDSYEQYF
>-|TRBV11-2
CASSSGVATYQETQYF
>TRBD2|TRBV5-1
CASSLIAGGPVYEQYF
>-|TRBV7-8
CASSLAPIGTEAFF
>-|TRBV11-2
CASSLSTVRRFVLTF
>TRBD2|TRBV5-1
CASTWTSGRNEQFF
>TRBD2|TRBV20-1
CSAFRAGDQETQYF
>TRBD1|TRBV4-1
CASSPGQGVEGYTF
>TRBD2|TRBV7-2
CASSPWREKDTQYF
>-|TRBV2
CASSGIQGNIQYF
>-|TRBV7-2
CASSSGQGRASGSTETQYF
>-|TRBV29-1
CSVGGLVTDTQYF
>TRBD1|TRBV6-5
CASSPDFSTGGRTEAFF
>-|TRBV3-1
CASSQGGGAGTGELFF
>-|TRBV24-1
CATSEGDSRYTQYF
>-|TRBV19
CASSIGDSGANVLTF
>TRBD1|TRBV12-3/TRBV12-4
CASSETGGLYQPQHF
>-|TRBV11-2
CASSLADEQFF
>-|TRBV6-5
CASSPVEGGKAEAFF
>-|TRBV5-6
CASTWLGENEQFF
>-|TRBV7-9
CASSWGSTDTQYF
>-|TRBV27
CASSMDGQETQYF
>-|TRBV30
CAWRRTGLGTEAFF
>-|TRBV4-2
CASSYGFTDTQYF
>TRBD2|TRBV7-8
CASSPGLAEQETQYF
>-|TRBV7-9
CASSPTVYEQYF
>-|TRBV2
CASRERTDTQYF
>-|TRBV20-1
CSAERGSNEQFF
>TRBD2|TRBV11-1
CASSSHGLDEQFF
>TRBD1|TRBV20-1
CSASRTGNQETQYF
>TRBD1|TRBV24-1
CATSDPTGGAYEQYF